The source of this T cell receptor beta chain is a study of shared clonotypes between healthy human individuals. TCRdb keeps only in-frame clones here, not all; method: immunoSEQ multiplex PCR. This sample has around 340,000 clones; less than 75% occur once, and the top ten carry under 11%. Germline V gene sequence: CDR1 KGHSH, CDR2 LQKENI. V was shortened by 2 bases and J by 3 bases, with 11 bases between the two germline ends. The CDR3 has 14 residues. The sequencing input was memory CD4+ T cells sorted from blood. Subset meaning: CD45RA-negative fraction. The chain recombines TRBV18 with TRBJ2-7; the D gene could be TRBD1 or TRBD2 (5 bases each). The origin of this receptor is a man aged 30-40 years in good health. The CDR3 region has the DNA TGTGCCAGCTCACCATCACCGGGACGCTACGAGCAGTACTTC. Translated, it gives CASSPSPGRYEQYF.